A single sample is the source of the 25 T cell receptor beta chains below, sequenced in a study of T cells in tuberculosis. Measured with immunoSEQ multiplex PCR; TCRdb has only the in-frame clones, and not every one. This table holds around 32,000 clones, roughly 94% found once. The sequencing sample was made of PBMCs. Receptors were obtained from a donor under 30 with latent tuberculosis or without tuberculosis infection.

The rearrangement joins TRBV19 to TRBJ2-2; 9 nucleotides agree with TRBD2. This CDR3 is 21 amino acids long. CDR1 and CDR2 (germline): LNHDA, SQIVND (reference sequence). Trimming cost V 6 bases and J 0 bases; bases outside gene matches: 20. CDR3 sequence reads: CASSTPPRAGGLLSNTGELFF. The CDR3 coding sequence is TGTGCCAGTAGCACCCCCCCCAGAGCGGGAGGCCTATTATCGAACACCGGGGAGCTGTTTTTT.

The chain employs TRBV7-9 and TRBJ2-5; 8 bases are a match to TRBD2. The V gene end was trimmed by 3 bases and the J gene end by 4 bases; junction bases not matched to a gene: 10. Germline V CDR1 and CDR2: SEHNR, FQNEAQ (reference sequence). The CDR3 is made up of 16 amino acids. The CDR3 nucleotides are TGTGCCAGCAGCTTTGGGCCCGGGACTAGTCGAGAGACCCAGTACTTC. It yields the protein CASSFGPGTSRETQYF.

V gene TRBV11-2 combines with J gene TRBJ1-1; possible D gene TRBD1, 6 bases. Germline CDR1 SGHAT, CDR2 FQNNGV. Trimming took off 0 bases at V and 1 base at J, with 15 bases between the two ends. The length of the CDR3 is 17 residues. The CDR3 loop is CASSLDSQGYGNTEAFF. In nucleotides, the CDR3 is TGTGCCAGCAGCTTAGATTCCCAGGGGTACGGGAACACTGAAGCTTTCTTT. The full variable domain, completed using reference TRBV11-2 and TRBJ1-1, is EAGVAQSPRYKIIEKRQSVAFWCNPISGHATLYWYQQILGQGPKLLIQFQNNGVVDDSQLPKDRFSAERLKGVDSTLKIQPAKLEDSAVYLCASSLDSQGYGNTEAFFGQGTRLTVV.

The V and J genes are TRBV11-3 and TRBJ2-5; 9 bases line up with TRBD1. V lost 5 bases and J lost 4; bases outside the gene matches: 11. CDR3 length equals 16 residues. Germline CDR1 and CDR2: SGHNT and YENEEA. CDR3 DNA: TGTGCCAGCAGCCCTGGGGGACAGGGCATAAGAGAGACCCAGTACTTC. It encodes CASSPGGQGIRETQYF.

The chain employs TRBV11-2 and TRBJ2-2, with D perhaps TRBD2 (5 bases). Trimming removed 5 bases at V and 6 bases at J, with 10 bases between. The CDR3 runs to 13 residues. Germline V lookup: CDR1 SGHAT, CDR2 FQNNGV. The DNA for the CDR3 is TGTGCCAGCAGCCCCGCAGCGGCCGGGGAGCTGTTTTTT. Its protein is CASSPAAAGELFF.

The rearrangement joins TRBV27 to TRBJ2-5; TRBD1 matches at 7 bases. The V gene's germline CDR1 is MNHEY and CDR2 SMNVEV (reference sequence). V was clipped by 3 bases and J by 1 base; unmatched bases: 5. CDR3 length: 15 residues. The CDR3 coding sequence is TGTGCCAGCAGTTTGGCCGGGACAGCCCAAGAGACCCAGTACTTC. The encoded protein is CASSLAGTAQETQYF.

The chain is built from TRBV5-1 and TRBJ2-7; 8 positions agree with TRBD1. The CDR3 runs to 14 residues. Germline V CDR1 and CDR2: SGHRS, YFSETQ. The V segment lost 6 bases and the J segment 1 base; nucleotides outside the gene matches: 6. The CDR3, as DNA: TGCGCCAGCAAACAGGGGGTGCCATCCTACGAGCAGTACTTC. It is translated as CASKQGVPSYEQYF.

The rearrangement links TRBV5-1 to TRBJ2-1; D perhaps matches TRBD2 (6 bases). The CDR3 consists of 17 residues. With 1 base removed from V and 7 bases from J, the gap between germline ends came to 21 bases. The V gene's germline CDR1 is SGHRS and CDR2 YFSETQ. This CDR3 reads CASSLSSGSPFRNEQFF. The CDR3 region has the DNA TGCGCCAGCAGCTTGAGCTCCGGGAGCCCCTTTAGGAATGAGCAGTTCTTC.

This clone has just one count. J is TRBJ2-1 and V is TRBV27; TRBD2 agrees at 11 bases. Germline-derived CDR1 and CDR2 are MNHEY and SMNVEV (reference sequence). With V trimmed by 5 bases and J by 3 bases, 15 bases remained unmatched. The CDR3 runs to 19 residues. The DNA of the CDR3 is TGTGCCAGCAGTCCAAACTTTTTCGCGGGACTAGCGGACTACAATGAGCAGTTCTTC. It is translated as CASSPNFFAGLADYNEQFF.

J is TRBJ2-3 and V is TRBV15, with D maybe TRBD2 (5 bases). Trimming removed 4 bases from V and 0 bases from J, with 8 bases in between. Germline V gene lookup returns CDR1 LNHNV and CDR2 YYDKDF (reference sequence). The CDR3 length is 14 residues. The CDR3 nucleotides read TGTGCCACCAGCATCACTAGAAGCACAGATACGCAGTATTTT. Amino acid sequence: CATSITRSTDTQYF.

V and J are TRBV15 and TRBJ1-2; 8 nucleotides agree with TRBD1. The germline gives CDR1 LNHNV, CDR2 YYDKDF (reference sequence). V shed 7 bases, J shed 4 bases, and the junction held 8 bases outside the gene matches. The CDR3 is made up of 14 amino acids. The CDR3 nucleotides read TGTGCCACCAAGCCGGGACAGGCATTCTATGGCTACACCTTC. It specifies CATKPGQAFYGYTF.

The CDR3 DNA follows: TGCGCCAGCAGCCAAGAGGGCCCGCCGGTCGGAGCTTTCTTT. This sequence encodes CASSQEGPPVGAFF. V is TRBV4-1 and J is TRBJ1-1; D gene unclear. The CDR3 totals 14 residues. V lost 0 bases and J 10 bases, leaving 15 bases between the germline ends. Germline assignment: CDR1 MGHRA and CDR2 YSYEKL.

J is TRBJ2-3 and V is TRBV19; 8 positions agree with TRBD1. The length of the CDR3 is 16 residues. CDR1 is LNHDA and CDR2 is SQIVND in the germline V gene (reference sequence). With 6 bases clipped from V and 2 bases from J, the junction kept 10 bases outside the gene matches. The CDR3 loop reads CASSRRQGRYTDTQYF. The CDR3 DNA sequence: TGTGCCAGTAGCCGCCGACAGGGGCGATACACAGATACGCAGTATTTT. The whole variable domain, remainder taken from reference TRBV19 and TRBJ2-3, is DGGITQSPKYLFRKEGQNVTLSCEQNLNHDAMYWYRQDPGQGLRLIYYSQIVNDFQKGDIAEGYSVSREKKESFPLTVTSAQKNPTAFYLCASSRRQGRYTDTQYFGPGTRLTVL.

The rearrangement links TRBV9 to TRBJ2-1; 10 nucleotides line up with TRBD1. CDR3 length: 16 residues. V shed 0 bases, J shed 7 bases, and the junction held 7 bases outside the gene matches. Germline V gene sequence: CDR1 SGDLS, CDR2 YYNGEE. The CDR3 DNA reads TGTGCCAGCAGCGTAGACGCTGGGACAGGGGTAAATGAGCAGTTCTTC. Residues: CASSVDAGTGVNEQFF.

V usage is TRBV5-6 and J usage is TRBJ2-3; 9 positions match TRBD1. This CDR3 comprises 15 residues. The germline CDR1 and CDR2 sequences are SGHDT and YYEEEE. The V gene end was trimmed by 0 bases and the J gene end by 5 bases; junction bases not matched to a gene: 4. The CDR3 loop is CASSLGQGVLDTQYF. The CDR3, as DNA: TGTGCCAGCAGCTTGGGACAGGGGGTTTTAGATACGCAGTATTTT.

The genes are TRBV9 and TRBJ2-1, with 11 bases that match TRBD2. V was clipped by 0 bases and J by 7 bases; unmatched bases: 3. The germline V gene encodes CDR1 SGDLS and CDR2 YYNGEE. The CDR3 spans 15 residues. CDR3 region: CASSVATSGSNEQFF. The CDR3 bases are TGTGCCAGCAGCGTAGCTACTAGCGGGAGTAATGAGCAGTTCTTC. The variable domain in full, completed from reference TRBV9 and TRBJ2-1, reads DSGVTQTPKHLITATGQRVTLRCSPRSGDLSVYWYQQSLDQGLQFLIQYYNGEERAKGNILERFSAQQFPDLHSELNLSSLELGDSALYFCASSVATSGSNEQFFGPGTRLTVL.

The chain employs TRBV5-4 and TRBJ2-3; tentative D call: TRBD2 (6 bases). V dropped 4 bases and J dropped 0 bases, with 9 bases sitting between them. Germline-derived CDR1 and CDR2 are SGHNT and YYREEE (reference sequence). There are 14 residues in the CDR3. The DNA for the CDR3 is TGTGCCAGCAGCCAGGGACTCAGCACAGATACGCAGTATTTT. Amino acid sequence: CASSQGLSTDTQYF.

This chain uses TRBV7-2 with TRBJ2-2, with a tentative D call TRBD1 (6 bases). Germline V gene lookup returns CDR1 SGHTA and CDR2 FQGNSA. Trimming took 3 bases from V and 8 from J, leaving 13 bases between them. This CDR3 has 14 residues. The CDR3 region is CASSLDRKRGELFF. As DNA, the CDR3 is TGTGCCAGCAGCTTGGACAGAAAACGAGGGGAGCTGTTTTTT.

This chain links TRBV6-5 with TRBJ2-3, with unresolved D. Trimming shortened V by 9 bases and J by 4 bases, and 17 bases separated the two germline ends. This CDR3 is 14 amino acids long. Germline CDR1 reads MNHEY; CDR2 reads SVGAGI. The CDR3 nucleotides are TGTGCCAGTCACCTAGGTCCTGTCCCAGATACGCAGTATTTT. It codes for CASHLGPVPDTQYF.

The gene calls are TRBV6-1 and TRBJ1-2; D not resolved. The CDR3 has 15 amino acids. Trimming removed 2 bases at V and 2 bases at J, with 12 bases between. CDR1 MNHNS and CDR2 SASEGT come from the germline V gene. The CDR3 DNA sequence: TGTGCCAGCAGTGAATTGTCACTATTAAACTATGGCTACACCTTC. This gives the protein CASSELSLLNYGYTF.

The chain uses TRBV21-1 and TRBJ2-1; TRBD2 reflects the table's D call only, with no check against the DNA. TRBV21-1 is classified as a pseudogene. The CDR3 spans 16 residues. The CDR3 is CASSSLGLTHHGEQFF. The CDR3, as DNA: TGTGCCAGCAGTTCTCTTGGACTTACCCACCACGGTGAGCAGTTCTTC.

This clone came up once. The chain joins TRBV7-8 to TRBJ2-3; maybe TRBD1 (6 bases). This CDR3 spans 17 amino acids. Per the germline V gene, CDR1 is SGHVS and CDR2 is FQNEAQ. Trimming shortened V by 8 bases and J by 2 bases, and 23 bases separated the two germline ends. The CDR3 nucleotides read TGTGCCAGCCAGCAGCCCCCCGGCAGGGGCCTCACAGATACGCAGTATTTT. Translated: CASQQPPGRGLTDTQYF.

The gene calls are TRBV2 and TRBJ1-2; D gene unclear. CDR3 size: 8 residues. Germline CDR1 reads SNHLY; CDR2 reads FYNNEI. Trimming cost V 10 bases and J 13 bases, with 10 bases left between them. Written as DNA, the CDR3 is TGTGCCATTTCACGAGGCACCTTC. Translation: CAISRGTF.

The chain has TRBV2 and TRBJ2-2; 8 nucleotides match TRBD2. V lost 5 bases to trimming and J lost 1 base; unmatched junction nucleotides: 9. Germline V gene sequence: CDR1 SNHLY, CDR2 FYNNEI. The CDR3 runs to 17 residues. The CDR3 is CASSRPGGAGNTGELFF. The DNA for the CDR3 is TGTGCCAGCAGTCGGCCGGGGGGGGCAGGGAACACCGGGGAGCTGTTTTTT.

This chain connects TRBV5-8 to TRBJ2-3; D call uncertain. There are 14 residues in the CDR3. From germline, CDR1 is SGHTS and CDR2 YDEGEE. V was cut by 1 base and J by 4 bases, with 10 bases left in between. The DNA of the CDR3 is TGTGCCAGCAGCTTGCGAGACTCTTCAGATACGCAGTATTTT. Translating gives CASSLRDSSDTQYF.